One sample yielded the 32 T cell receptor beta chains listed below, sequenced in a study of shared clonotypes between healthy human individuals. Sequencing used immunoSEQ multiplex PCR; TCRdb keeps in-frame clones, though not all of them. Of millions of clones detected, more than 80% appear once; the ten largest clones hold more than 0.12%. Sequenced: naive CD4+ T cells sorted from blood. Noted subset: CD45RA+ positively selected. The receptors were gathered from a young man in good health.

About this clone itself: Additional DNA sequences in this sample encode the identical CDR3. The chain combines TRBV6-6 with TRBJ2-2; no clear D gene. CDR3 length: 15 amino acids. V dropped 2 bases and J dropped 1 base, with 8 bases sitting between them. Per the germline V gene, CDR1 is MNHNY and CDR2 is SVGAGI (reference sequence). Here the CDR3 DNA reads TGTGCCAGCAGTTACCGGGCCCTGAACACCGGGGAGCTGTTTTTT. Amino acid sequence: CASSYRALNTGELFF.

V usage is TRBV11-2 and J usage is TRBJ2-7; D ambiguous. This CDR3 is 11 amino acids long. Trimming removed 4 bases at V and 6 bases at J, with 7 bases between. Germline CDR1 reads SGHAT; CDR2 reads FQNNGV. The CDR3 here is CASSSLLEQYF. CDR3 coding DNA: TGTGCCAGCAGCTCCCTTCTCGAGCAGTACTTC.

For this clone: At the DNA level, this CDR3 is encoded by other sequences in the same sample as well. The CDR3, as DNA: TGTGCCAGCAGTTCCCCTAGCAGGGACAACCCCTACGAGCAGTACTTC. Translated: CASSSPSRDNPYEQYF. The chain carries TRBV6-6 and TRBJ2-7; D might be TRBD1 (6 bases). V was trimmed by 4 bases and J by 2 bases, leaving 18 bases between them. The CDR3 length is 16 residues. Germline V lookup: CDR1 MNHNY, CDR2 SVGAGI (reference sequence).

As concerns this clone: One end of the junction fails to match germline, which may point to a read error. For the CDR3, the DNA is TGTGCCACCAGCAGAGATCTCAGGCCTGCGGGTTTC. Its protein is CATSRDLRPAGF. The chain has TRBV15 and TRBJ1-2; D uncertain. The CDR3 sequence is 12 residues long. Germline lookup yields CDR1 LNHNV and CDR2 YYDKDF (reference sequence).

The rearrangement links TRBV6-1 to TRBJ1-5, with 10 nucleotides matching TRBD1. The V and J ends lost 6 bases and 6 bases, in that order; junction bases with no gene match: 2. The CDR3 totals 13 residues. The germline gives CDR1 MNHNS, CDR2 SASEGT. This chain's CDR3 is CASRGTGVQPQHF. The CDR3 nucleotides read TGTGCCAGCAGGGGGACAGGGGTTCAGCCCCAGCATTTT.

As regards this clone: Other DNA variants within this sample encode the same CDR3. The CDR3 region is CSARENEKLFF. The CDR3 DNA reads TGCAGTGCCAGGGAAAATGAAAAACTGTTTTTT. The chain recombines TRBV20-1 with TRBJ1-4, with D maybe TRBD1 (5 bases). There are 11 residues in the CDR3. V lost 6 bases to trimming and J lost 5 bases, with 7 bases between them. CDR1 and CDR2 from the germline V gene are DFQATT and SNEGSKA (reference sequence).

This clone occurred a few times. The rearrangement joins TRBV30 to TRBJ1-5; unclear D gene. Germline V gene sequence: CDR1 GTSNPN, CDR2 SVGIG (reference sequence). Trimming took off 2 bases at V and 5 bases at J, with 13 bases between the two ends. The CDR3 is 14 amino acids. The CDR3 DNA sequence: TGTGCCTGGAGTTCGGGTAGGGAAGATCAGCCCCAGCATTTT. It is translated as CAWSSGREDQPQHF. The complete variable domain, with remaining parts taken from reference TRBV30 and TRBJ1-5, reads SQTIHQWPATLVQPVGSPLSLECTVEGTSNPNLYWYRQAAGRGLQLLFYSVGIGQISSEVPQNLSASRPQDRQFILSSKKLLLSDSGFYLCAWSSGREDQPQHFGDGTRLSIL.

V usage is TRBV6-5 and J usage is TRBJ1-4, with D possibly TRBD1 on 6 matching bases. V was cut by 5 bases and J by 1 base, with 11 bases left in between. Germline-derived CDR1 and CDR2 are MNHEY and SVGAGI. This CDR3 has 15 amino acids. CDR3: CASSRGGGTNEKLFF. The DNA of the CDR3 is TGTGCCAGCAGTCGGGGGGGCGGAACTAATGAAAAACTGTTTTTT.

The chain joins TRBV5-1 to TRBJ2-6; no firm D call. Trimming removed 2 bases at V and 0 bases at J, with 12 bases between. The V gene's germline CDR1 is SGHRS and CDR2 YFSETQ. The CDR3 has 17 residues. The CDR3 spells CASSFSSLSSGANVLTF. CDR3 nucleotides: TGCGCCAGCAGCTTTTCCAGTCTAAGCTCTGGGGCCAACGTCCTGACTTTC.

This clone showed up just once. This chain uses TRBV10-3 with TRBJ2-1; the match to TRBD2 covers 11 bases. Germline CDR1 ENHRY, CDR2 SYGVKD. The CDR3 extends over 15 amino acids. J lost 6 bases, V lost 10 bases, and 11 bases had no gene match. CDR3 nucleotide sequence: TGTGCCACCTCCTTAGCGGGAGGGCGGGGCAATGAGCAGTTCTTC. Translation: CATSLAGGRGNEQFF.

On this clone: In the same sample, other DNA sequences code for this CDR3. This chain joins TRBV10-1 and TRBJ1-1; a weak D match, TRBD1 (6 bases). This CDR3 is built from 13 residues. Trimming removed 5 bases from V and 4 bases from J, with 11 bases in between. Germline-derived CDR1 and CDR2 are WNHNN and SYGVQD (reference sequence). For the CDR3, the DNA is TGCGCCAGCAGTCGGGGGGCCGGCACTGAAGCTTTCTTT. Its protein is CASSRGAGTEAFF.

The V and J genes are TRBV7-2 and TRBJ1-3, with D perhaps TRBD1 (5 bases). The CDR3 has 13 residues. In germline, CDR1 is SGHTA, CDR2 FQGNSA. The V end lost 5 bases, the J end lost 4 bases, and 9 bases lay between the germline ends. CDR3 sequence: CASSPGGGNTIYF. The CDR3 DNA sequence: TGTGCCAGCAGCCCTGGGGGGGGAAACACCATATATTTT.

CDR3 coding DNA: TGTGCCAGGTCCTCTAGTCAAGAGACCCAGTACTTC. Protein: CARSSSQETQYF. The V and J genes are TRBV30 and TRBJ2-5; D remains ambiguous. The germline gives CDR1 GTSNPN, CDR2 SVGIG (reference sequence). The CDR3 loop spans 12 amino acids. Trimming pared 8 bases from V and 2 bases from J, leaving 12 bases between.

This rearrangement joins TRBV7-2 to TRBJ2-3, with D hard to call. Trimming cost V 4 bases and J 4 bases, with 9 bases left between them. The CDR3 contains 13 residues. The germline V gene has CDR1 SGHTA and CDR2 FQGNSA. The CDR3 spells CASSSLRADTQYF. The CDR3 nucleotides are TGTGCCAGCAGCTCCCTCCGCGCAGATACGCAGTATTTT.

This clone was counted only a few times. The CDR3 DNA reads TGTGCCAGTAGTATACTTAGTCCTGGATCTGAAGCTTTCTTT. It translates to CASSILSPGSEAFF. The J gene is TRBJ1-1, the V gene TRBV19, with no clear D. The CDR3 contains 14 residues. Germline CDR1 is LNHDA and CDR2 is SQIVND (reference sequence). V was cut by 2 bases and J by 6 bases, with 13 bases left in between.

This rearrangement joins TRBV2 to TRBJ2-7; no clear D. V dropped 8 bases and J dropped 0 bases, with 14 bases sitting between them. Germline assignment: CDR1 SNHLY and CDR2 FYNNEI. The CDR3 totals 14 residues. CDR3 sequence: CASRGQLISYEQYF. DNA of the CDR3: TGTGCCAGCCGAGGTCAGCTTATCTCCTACGAGCAGTACTTC. The full variable domain, its missing parts supplied by reference TRBV2 and TRBJ2-7, is EPEVTQTPSHQVTQMGQEVILRCVPISNHLYFYWYRQILGQKVEFLVSFYNNEISEKSEIFDDQFSVERPDGSNFTLKIRSTKLEDSAMYFCASRGQLISYEQYFGPGTRLTVT.

This sequence joins TRBV7-8 and TRBJ2-1, with D perhaps TRBD1 (6 bases). V was cut by 5 bases and J by 0 bases, with 11 bases left in between. CDR1 is SGHVS and CDR2 is FQNEAQ in the germline V gene. This CDR3 has 15 residues. Here the CDR3 DNA reads TGTGCCAGCAGCCCACGAGGGGGCTCCTACAATGAGCAGTTCTTC. Residues: CASSPRGGSYNEQFF. Filled out from reference TRBV7-8 and TRBJ2-1, the complete variable domain reads GAGVSQSPRYKVAKRGQDVALRCDPISGHVSLFWYQQALGQGPEFLTYFQNEAQLDKSGLPSDRFFAERPEGSVSTLKIQRTQQEDSAVYLCASSPRGGSYNEQFFGPGTRLTVL.

As concerns this clone: The sample contains more than one DNA sequence encoding this CDR3. The J gene is TRBJ2-3, the V gene TRBV4-1, with unresolved D. In germline, CDR1 is MGHRA, CDR2 YSYEKL. The CDR3 is made up of 15 amino acids. V was pared by 1 base and J by 2 bases, with 10 bases between. The CDR3 loop reads CASSQVGVPTDTQYF. CDR3 DNA: TGCGCCAGCAGCCAAGTTGGCGTCCCCACAGATACGCAGTATTTT.

The chain's CDR3 is CASSLGTSEGYYEQYF. The CDR3 nucleotides are TGTGCCAGCAGCTTAGGTACTAGCGAGGGCTACTACGAGCAGTACTTC. V gene TRBV11-2 combines with J gene TRBJ2-7; 7 nucleotides agree with TRBD2. The germline V gene has CDR1 SGHAT and CDR2 FQNNGV. CDR3 length: 16 amino acids. V shed 1 base and J 3 bases; nucleotides not matched to a gene: 9.

This chain links TRBV2 with TRBJ2-5; 9 bases match TRBD2. CDR1 is SNHLY and CDR2 is FYNNEI in the germline V gene. V gave up 9 bases and J gave up 4 bases; unmatched junction bases: 12. The CDR3 sequence is 15 residues long. CDR3 in DNA: TGTGCCAGTGGGGAGGCTAGCGGGGCGATAGAGACCCAGTACTTC. Protein: CASGEASGAIETQYF.

This chain uses TRBV5-1 with TRBJ2-3, with TRBD1 as a possible D gene (6 bases). Germline V gene data show CDR1 as SGHRS and CDR2 as YFSETQ. CDR3 length: 15 amino acids. Deletions cut 0 bases from V and 2 bases from J, with 10 bases between. CDR3 nucleotide sequence: TGCGCCAGCAGCTTGGTGGGACAAAACACAGATACGCAGTATTTT. Protein product: CASSLVGQNTDTQYF. Drawing the rest from reference TRBV5-1 and TRBJ2-3, the complete variable domain is KAGVTQTPRYLIKTRGQQVTLSCSPISGHRSVSWYQQTPGQGLQFLFEYFSETQRNKGNFPGRFSGRQFSNSRSEMNVSTLELGDSALYLCASSLVGQNTDTQYFGPGTRLTVL.

Worth noting for this clone: Other DNA sequences from this sample encode an identical CDR3 as well. The gene calls are TRBV30 and TRBJ2-2, with D tentatively TRBD1 (6 bases). CDR1 and CDR2 (germline): GTSNPN, SVGIG (reference sequence). This CDR3 has 12 amino acids. The germline V and J ends were trimmed by 0 bases and 7 bases, with 6 bases remaining between them. The CDR3 DNA is TGTGCCTGGAGTGTAGGGGGCGGGGAGCTGTTTTTT. It translates to CAWSVGGGELFF.

The chain employs TRBV14 and TRBJ1-4; 11 nucleotides line up with TRBD1. The junction had 6 bases not matched to a gene; V was cut back by 4 bases and J by 8 bases. The germline V gene encodes CDR1 SGHDN and CDR2 FVKESK. The CDR3 has 15 amino acids. CDR3 protein: CASSLGQGAWEKLFF. CDR3 nucleotides: TGTGCCAGCAGCCTCGGACAGGGGGCTTGGGAAAAACTGTTTTTT.

About this clone itself: The same CDR3 arises from other DNA sequences in this sample as well. The J gene is TRBJ2-7, the V gene TRBV4-3, with TRBD2 matching over 13 bases. J was trimmed by 4 bases and V by 3 bases; bases with no gene match: 6. This CDR3 is built from 16 residues. Germline V CDR1 and CDR2: LGHNA, YSLEER. The CDR3 coding sequence is TGCGCCAGCAGCCACCGGACTAGCGGGAGAACTTACGAGCAGTACTTC. It translates to CASSHRTSGRTYEQYF.

V gene TRBV7-2 combines with J gene TRBJ2-5; no definite D call. V was shortened by 4 bases and J by 5 bases, with 11 bases between the two germline ends. The CDR3 totals 13 residues. Germline V lookup: CDR1 SGHTA, CDR2 FQGNSA. The CDR3: CASSSQRTETQYF. CDR3 coding DNA: TGTGCCAGCAGCTCACAGAGGACGGAGACCCAGTACTTC.

The chain recombines TRBV5-1 with TRBJ1-1; TRBD1 agrees at 8 bases. Germline assignment: CDR1 SGHRS and CDR2 YFSETQ. The CDR3 runs 15 residues. Trimming cost V 3 bases and J 0 bases; bases outside gene matches: 4. The CDR3 DNA follows: TGCGCCAGCAGCTCATCGACAGGGGTGAACACTGAAGCTTTCTTT. Translated, it gives CASSSSTGVNTEAFF. The variable domain in full, completed from reference TRBV5-1 and TRBJ1-1, reads KAGVTQTPRYLIKTRGQQVTLSCSPISGHRSVSWYQQTPGQGLQFLFEYFSETQRNKGNFPGRFSGRQFSNSRSEMNVSTLELGDSALYLCASSSSTGVNTEAFFGQGTRLTVV.

The genes are TRBV18 and TRBJ1-3; the D is unclear. This CDR3 spans 16 amino acids. In germline, CDR1 is KGHSH, CDR2 LQKENI. V shed 2 bases and J shed 0 bases, with 11 bases lying between them. For the CDR3, the DNA is TGTGCCAGCTCACCAGTCGCGGGTACCTCTGGAAACACCATATATTTT. It specifies CASSPVAGTSGNTIYF.

This clone was counted once. The same CDR3 is also encoded by other DNA sequences in this sample. The chain recombines TRBV5-1 with TRBJ1-1; tentatively, D is TRBD1 (6 bases). Germline V gene sequence: CDR1 SGHRS, CDR2 YFSETQ. The ends were cut back, 2 bases at V and 1 base at J, with 9 bases in the middle. CDR3 length equals 14 residues. CDR3: CASSFGQQNTEAFF. The DNA of the CDR3 is TGCGCCAGCAGCTTTGGACAGCAGAACACTGAAGCTTTCTTT.

The chain couples TRBV7-2 to TRBJ2-1; 8 bases align to TRBD1. The length of the CDR3 is 16 residues. Germline lookup yields CDR1 SGHTA and CDR2 FQGNSA. V was pared by 5 bases and J by 0 bases, with 6 bases of the junction left unmatched. As DNA, the CDR3 is TGTGCCAGCAGCCCCCGGACAGGGAGCTCCTACAATGAGCAGTTCTTC. This translates into CASSPRTGSSYNEQFF.

The rearrangement uses TRBV28 and TRBJ1-2, with 8 positions matching TRBD1. CDR3 size: 13 residues. CDR1 is MDHEN, CDR2 SYDVKM, per germline. Unmatched junction bases numbered 5, after V lost 6 bases and J lost 5 bases. CDR3 loop: CASSQTGEYGYTF. The CDR3 bases are TGTGCCAGCAGCCAGACAGGGGAGTATGGCTACACCTTC.

The rearrangement uses TRBV28 and TRBJ2-2; weak D call: TRBD2 (6 bases). The germline gives CDR1 MDHEN, CDR2 SYDVKM. The V and J ends lost 2 bases and 6 bases respectively, with 16 bases between them. This CDR3 has 16 amino acids. CDR3 loop: CASSLRSGAKPGELFF. CDR3 sequence (DNA): TGTGCCAGCAGTTTAAGGTCGGGAGCAAAACCCGGGGAGCTGTTTTTT.

This clone was seen more than once but under ten times. The chain combines TRBV6-1 with TRBJ1-1; D may be TRBD1 (5 bases). Germline loops: CDR1 MNHNS, CDR2 SASEGT. Trimming left V 0 bases short and J 11 bases short, with 10 bases between. This CDR3 contains 12 residues. The CDR3 nucleotides read TGTGCCAGCAGTGAAGCGCGCAGGGCCGCTTTCTTT. It encodes CASSEARRAAFF.